The entry that follows covers one T cell receptor beta chain sequence. These data originate in a study of blood T cell repertoires in COVID-19. Study-wide context: Material from acute and convalescent COVID-19 was sourced from the United States, Italy and Spain. Nucleic acid was either cDNA or gDNA, and it came from T cells, B-cell-depleted T cells, or PBMCs.

In the authors' workflow: Amplification from reference gene primers served as the basis for estimated nucleated cell counts. Clones were read by immunoSEQ multiplex PCR, and TCRdb kept only the in-frame ones, dropping some. The V and J calls and clone size come from that table; D and trimming were worked out from the DNA. The sample records more than 90,000 clones, more than 75% being singletons. Germline CDR1 and CDR2: SGHKS and YYEKEE (reference sequence). This CDR3 is 15 amino acids long. V shed 3 bases and J shed 0 bases, with 11 bases lying between them. The source of this sequence is a man between 65 and 85 years old with acute or convalescent COVID-19. The V and J genes are TRBV5-5 and TRBJ2-3; tentative D call: TRBD1 (6 bases). The sample taken for sequencing was peripheral blood. The CDR3: CASSSGERSTDTQYF. The DNA for the CDR3 is TGTGCCAGCAGCTCAGGGGAACGAAGCACAGATACGCAGTATTTT.